This paragraph reports one T cell receptor (beta chain). Its antigen is still unknown. Relative to the germline gene, one junction end is altered; a read error may explain this. When the RNA was reverse transcribed, random hexamers were used with an input of about 0.45 to 1 ug. An immunoSEQ multiplex PCR generated amplified TCR beta CDR3 products spanning 54 Vbeta and 13 Jbeta. TCRdb ran MiXCR on the immunoSEQ multiplex PCR reads and lists one entry per CDR3 protein. The sample lists 400,000 to 550,000 distinct CDR3 sequences, approximately 89% occurring once. The CDR3 extends over 14 amino acids. From germline, CDR1 is SSHAT and CDR2 FNYEAQ (reference sequence). The data originate from a study of CD8 T cells in Susac syndrome. Sequencing of TCR beta was undertaken in CD8+ and CD4+ T cells derived from blood. Isolation of CD8+ and CD4+ T cells was performed negatively, whereas enrichment of TEMRA cells was done by FACS.

General study findings and limits: An acknowledgment was made by the study that its TCR sequencing and HLA analysis involved relatively few individuals.

The V gene is TRBV7-7, the J gene TRBJ2-3; a weak D match, TRBD2 (5 bases). Sequenced sample: CD8+ T cells from PBMCs. This TCR was recovered from a human donor with multiple sclerosis. CDR3 residues: CASSFLGGSDTQYF. The CDR3 DNA sequence: TGTGCTAGCAGCTTCCTAGGCGGGTCCGATACGCAGTATTTT.